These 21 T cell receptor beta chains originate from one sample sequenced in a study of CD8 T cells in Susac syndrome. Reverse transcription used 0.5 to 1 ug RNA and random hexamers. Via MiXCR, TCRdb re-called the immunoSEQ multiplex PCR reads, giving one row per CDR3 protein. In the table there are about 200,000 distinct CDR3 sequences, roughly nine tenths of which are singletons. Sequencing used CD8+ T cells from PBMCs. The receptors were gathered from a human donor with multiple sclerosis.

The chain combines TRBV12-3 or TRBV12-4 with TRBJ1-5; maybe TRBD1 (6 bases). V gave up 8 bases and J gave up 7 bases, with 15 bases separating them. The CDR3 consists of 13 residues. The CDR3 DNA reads TGTGCCAGCCAGAGGGGGGGAAACCAGCCCCAGCATTTT. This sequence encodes CASQRGGNQPQHF.

The CDR3 here is CASSPFRGDRGVDEQYF. CDR3 nucleotides: TGTGCCAGCAGTCCCTTCCGCGGGGACAGGGGAGTGGACGAGCAGTACTTC. The V call is TRBV27, the J call TRBJ2-7; the match to TRBD1 covers 10 bases. The germline gives CDR1 MNHEY, CDR2 SMNVEV (reference sequence). Trimming took 5 bases from V and 5 from J; bases not matched to a gene: 15. The CDR3 has 17 amino acids.

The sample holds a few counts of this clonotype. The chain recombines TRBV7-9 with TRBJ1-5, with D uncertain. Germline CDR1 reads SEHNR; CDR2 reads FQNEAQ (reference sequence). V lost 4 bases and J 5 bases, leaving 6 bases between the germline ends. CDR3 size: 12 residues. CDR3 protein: CASSSLDQPQHF. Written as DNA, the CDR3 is TGTGCCAGCAGCTCCCTAGATCAGCCCCAGCATTTT.

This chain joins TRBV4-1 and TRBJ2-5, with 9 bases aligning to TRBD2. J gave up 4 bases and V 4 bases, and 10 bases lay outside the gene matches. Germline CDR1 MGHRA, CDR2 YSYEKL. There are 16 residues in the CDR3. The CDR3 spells CASSLNPGLALETQYF. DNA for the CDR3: TGCGCCAGCAGCCTTAATCCCGGACTAGCGTTAGAGACCCAGTACTTC.

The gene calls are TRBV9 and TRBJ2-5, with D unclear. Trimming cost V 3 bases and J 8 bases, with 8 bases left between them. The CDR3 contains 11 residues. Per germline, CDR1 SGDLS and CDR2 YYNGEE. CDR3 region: CASSDSATQYF. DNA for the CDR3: TGTGCCAGCAGCGACTCGGCAACCCAGTACTTC.

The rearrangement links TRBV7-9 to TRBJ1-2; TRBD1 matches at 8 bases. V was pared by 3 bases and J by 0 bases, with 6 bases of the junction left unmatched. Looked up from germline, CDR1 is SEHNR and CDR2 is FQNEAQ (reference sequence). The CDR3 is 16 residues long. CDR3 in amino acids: CASSFGQGTANYGYTF. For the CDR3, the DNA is TGTGCCAGCAGCTTCGGACAGGGAACAGCTAACTATGGCTACACCTTC.

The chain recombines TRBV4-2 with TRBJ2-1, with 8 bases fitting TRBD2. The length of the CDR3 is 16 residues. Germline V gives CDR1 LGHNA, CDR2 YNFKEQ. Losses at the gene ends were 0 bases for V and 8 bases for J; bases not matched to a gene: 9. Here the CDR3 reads CASSQELAVAGDEQFF. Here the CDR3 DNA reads TGTGCCAGCAGCCAAGAACTAGCGGTCGCCGGGGATGAGCAGTTCTTC.

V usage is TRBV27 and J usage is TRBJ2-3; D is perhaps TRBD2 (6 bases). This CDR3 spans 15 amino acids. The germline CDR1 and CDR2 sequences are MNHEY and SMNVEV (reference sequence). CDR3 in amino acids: CASSRHIADTDTQYF. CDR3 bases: TGTGCTTCTTCTAGACATATAGCGGACACAGATACGCAGTATTTT.

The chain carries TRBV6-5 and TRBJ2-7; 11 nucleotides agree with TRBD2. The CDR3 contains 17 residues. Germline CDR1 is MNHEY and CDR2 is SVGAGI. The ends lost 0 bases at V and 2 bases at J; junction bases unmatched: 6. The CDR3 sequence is CASSYSSSGGSTYEQYF. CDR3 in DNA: TGTGCCAGCAGTTACTCGTCTAGCGGGGGGTCCACCTACGAGCAGTACTTC.

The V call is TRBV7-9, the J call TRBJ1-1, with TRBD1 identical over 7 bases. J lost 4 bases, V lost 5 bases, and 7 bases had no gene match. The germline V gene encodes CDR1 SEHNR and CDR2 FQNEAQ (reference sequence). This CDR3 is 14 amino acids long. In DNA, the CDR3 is TGTGCCAGCAGCCCGGTCCGGACAGGCACTGAAGCTTTCTTT. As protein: CASSPVRTGTEAFF.

CDR3 sequence reads: CASSLEWSGQETQYF. CDR3 DNA: TGTGCCAGCAGCTTAGAGTGGAGTGGGCAAGAGACCCAGTACTTC. The chain couples TRBV11-2 to TRBJ2-5; D gene unclear. The CDR3 consists of 15 residues. Trimming stripped 0 bases from V and 2 bases from J, with 10 bases between. Germline CDR1 is SGHAT and CDR2 is FQNNGV.

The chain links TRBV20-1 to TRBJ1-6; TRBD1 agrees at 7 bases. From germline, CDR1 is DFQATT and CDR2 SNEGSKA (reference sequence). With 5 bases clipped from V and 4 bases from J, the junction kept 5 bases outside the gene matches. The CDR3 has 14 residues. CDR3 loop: CSALGTAYNSPLHF. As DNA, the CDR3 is TGCAGTGCTCTAGGGACAGCATATAATTCACCCCTCCACTTT.

The CDR3 sequence is CASTTRREAWGETQYF. Here the CDR3 DNA reads TGTGCCAGCACCACTAGGAGAGAGGCTTGGGGAGAGACCCAGTACTTC. This chain links TRBV7-9 with TRBJ2-5, with D perhaps matching TRBD2 (5 bases). V was trimmed by 7 bases and J by 4 bases, leaving 22 bases between them. The CDR3 sequence is 16 residues long. The germline V gene has CDR1 SEHNR and CDR2 FQNEAQ (reference sequence).

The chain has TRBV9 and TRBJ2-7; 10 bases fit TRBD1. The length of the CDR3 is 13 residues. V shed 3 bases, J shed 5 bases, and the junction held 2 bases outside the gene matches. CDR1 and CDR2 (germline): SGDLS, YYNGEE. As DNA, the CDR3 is TGTGCCAGCAGCGCAGGGACAGGGGACGAGCAGTACTTC. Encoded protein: CASSAGTGDEQYF.

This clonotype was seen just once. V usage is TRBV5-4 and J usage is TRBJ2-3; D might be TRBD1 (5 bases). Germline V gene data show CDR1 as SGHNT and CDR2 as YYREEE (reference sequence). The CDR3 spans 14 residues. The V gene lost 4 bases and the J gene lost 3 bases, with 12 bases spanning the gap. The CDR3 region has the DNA TGTGCCAGCAGCCCGTCAGGGTTTACAGATACGCAGTATTTT. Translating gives CASSPSGFTDTQYF.

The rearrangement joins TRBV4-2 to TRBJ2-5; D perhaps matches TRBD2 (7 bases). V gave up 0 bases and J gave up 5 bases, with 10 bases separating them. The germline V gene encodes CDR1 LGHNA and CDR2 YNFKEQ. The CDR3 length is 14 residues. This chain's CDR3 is CASSQDSGGETQYF. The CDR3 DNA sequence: TGTGCCAGCAGCCAAGATTCGGGGGGCGAGACCCAGTACTTC.

CDR3: CASTGGGETQYF. DNA for the CDR3: TGTGCCAGTACCGGGGGGGGAGAGACCCAGTACTTC. The chain couples TRBV19 to TRBJ2-5, with TRBD2 identical over 8 bases. CDR1 is LNHDA and CDR2 is SQIVND in the germline V gene (reference sequence). The CDR3 contains 12 residues. Trimming at V came to 7 bases and at J to 4 bases, leaving 2 bases not matched to a gene.

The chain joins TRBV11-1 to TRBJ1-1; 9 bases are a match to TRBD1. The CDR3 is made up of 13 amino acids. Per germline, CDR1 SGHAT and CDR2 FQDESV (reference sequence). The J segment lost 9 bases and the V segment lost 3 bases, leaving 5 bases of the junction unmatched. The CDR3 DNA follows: TGTGCCAGCAGCTTTTGGGACAGGGCCCAAGCTTTCTTT. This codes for CASSFWDRAQAFF.

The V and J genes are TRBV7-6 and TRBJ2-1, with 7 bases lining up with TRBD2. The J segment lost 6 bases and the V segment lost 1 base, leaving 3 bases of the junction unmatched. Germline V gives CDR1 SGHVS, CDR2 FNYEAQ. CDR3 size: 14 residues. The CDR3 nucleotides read TGTGCCAGCAGCTTAGTCGGGGGGACCAATGAGCAGTTCTTC. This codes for CASSLVGGTNEQFF.

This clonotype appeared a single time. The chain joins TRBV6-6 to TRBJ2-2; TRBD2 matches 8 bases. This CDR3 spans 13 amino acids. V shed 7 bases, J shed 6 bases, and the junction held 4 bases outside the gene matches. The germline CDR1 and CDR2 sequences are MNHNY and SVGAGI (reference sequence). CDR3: CASTREGPGELFF. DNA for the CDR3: TGTGCCAGCACCCGGGAGGGCCCCGGGGAGCTGTTTTTT.

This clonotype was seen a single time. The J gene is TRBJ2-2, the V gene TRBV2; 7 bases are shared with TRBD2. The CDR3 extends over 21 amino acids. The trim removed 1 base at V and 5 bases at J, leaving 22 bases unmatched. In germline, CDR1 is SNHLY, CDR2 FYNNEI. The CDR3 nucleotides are TGTGCCAGCAGTGAAGGCCCCCTCGGGTTCGCTACGGGGACTAAAACCGGGGAGCTGTTTTTT. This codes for CASSEGPLGFATGTKTGELFF. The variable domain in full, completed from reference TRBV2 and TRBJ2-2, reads EPEVTQTPSHQVTQMGQEVILRCVPISNHLYFYWYRQILGQKVEFLVSFYNNEISEKSEIFDDQFSVERPDGSNFTLKIRSTKLEDSAMYFCASSEGPLGFATGTKTGELFFGEGSRLTVL.